These T cell receptor beta chains were read from a single sample in a study of cytomegalovirus exposure and HLA in healthy donors. The table came from immunoSEQ multiplex PCR; TCRdb's copy has only in-frame clones and leaves some out. The sample lists approximately 150,000 clones; 60% to 80% were seen once. Sequencing used PBMCs. The receptor set was obtained from a man aged 18 to 29 in good health and CMV-seropositive. Both conserved end residues are part of each CDR3. The D gene is left open where the match is weak. For some rows the clone size is stated as once, few or many, or as a class when expanded; others skip it.

v_gene	j_gene	abundance	d_gene	CDR3aa	CDR3nt
TRBV6-5	TRBJ1-5	NA	TRBD1	CASSRDRGPGQPQHF	TGTGCCAGCAGCCGGGACAGGGGGCCGGGTCAGCCCCAGCATTTT
TRBV13	TRBJ1-1	NA	NA	CASSPPSDTEAFF	TGTGCCAGCAGCCCCCCGAGCGACACTGAAGCTTTCTTT
TRBV27	TRBJ2-2	few	TRBD1	CASSPDRLANTGELFF	TGTGCCAGCAGCCCGGACAGGTTGGCGAACACCGGGGAGCTGTTTTTT
TRBV5-1	TRBJ2-1	NA	TRBD1	CASSFRDRGVRSYNEQFF	TGCGCCAGCAGCTTCCGGGACAGGGGGGTGAGGTCCTACAATGAGCAGTTCTTC
TRBV4-1	TRBJ1-5	few	NA	CASSQDHGGNQPQHF	TGCGCCAGCAGCCAAGATCACGGGGGCAATCAGCCCCAGCATTTT
TRBV15	TRBJ2-1	NA	NA	CATSRETGSYNEQFF	TGTGCCACCAGCAGAGAGACAGGCTCCTACAATGAGCAGTTCTTC
TRBV19	TRBJ1-3	NA	NA	CASSTRDLGRGGNTIYF	TGTGCCAGTAGTACACGGGACCTCGGGAGGGGTGGAAACACCATATATTTT
TRBV7-2	TRBJ1-2	NA	TRBD1	CASSPLDRVHGYTF	TGTGCCAGCAGCCCCTTGGACAGGGTACATGGCTACACCTTC
TRBV27	TRBJ1-1	few	NA	CASRVTLMNTEAFF	TGTGCCAGCAGAGTGACACTGATGAACACTGAAGCTTTCTTT
TRBV5-6	TRBJ2-2	NA	TRBD1	CASSLGGQGSNTGELFF	TGTGCCAGCAGCTTGGGGGGACAGGGATCTAACACCGGGGAGCTGTTTTTT
TRBV18	TRBJ1-2	few	TRBD1	CASSLSLGDSNYGYTF	TGTGCCAGCTCTCTATCGCTCGGGGACAGCAACTATGGCTACACCTTC
TRBV4-1	TRBJ1-1	NA	NA	CASSQVLRVEAFF	TGCGCCAGCAGCCAAGTCCTGAGAGTAGAAGCTTTCTTT
TRBV6-5	TRBJ2-2	NA	NA	CASNSGNTGELFF	TGTGCCAGCAACTCCGGGAACACCGGGGAGCTGTTTTTT
TRBV13	TRBJ1-6	NA	NA	CASSFRGDSPLHF	TGTGCCAGCAGCTTCAGGGGAGATTCACCCCTCCACTTT
TRBV15	TRBJ2-1	NA	TRBD2	CATSGRDPTWDPHNEQFF	TGTGCCACCAGCGGGAGGGACCCTACCTGGGATCCACACAATGAGCAGTTCTTC
TRBV2	TRBJ2-1	once	TRBD1	CASSDFRDRGFLVDEQFF	TGTGCCAGCAGTGACTTCCGGGACAGGGGGTTTTTGGTCGATGAGCAGTTCTTC
TRBV11-2	TRBJ1-4	NA	NA	CASSLTEGSNEKLFF	TGTGCCAGCAGCTTAACGGAGGGATCCAATGAAAAACTGTTTTTT
TRBV12-5	TRBJ2-3	NA	NA	CASGFSGTDTQYF	TGTGCTAGTGGTTTTTCGGGCACAGATACGCAGTATTTT
TRBV19	TRBJ2-2	once	NA	CATLGGPRTGELFF	TGTGCCACCCTGGGGGGGCCGAGGACCGGGGAGCTGTTTTTT